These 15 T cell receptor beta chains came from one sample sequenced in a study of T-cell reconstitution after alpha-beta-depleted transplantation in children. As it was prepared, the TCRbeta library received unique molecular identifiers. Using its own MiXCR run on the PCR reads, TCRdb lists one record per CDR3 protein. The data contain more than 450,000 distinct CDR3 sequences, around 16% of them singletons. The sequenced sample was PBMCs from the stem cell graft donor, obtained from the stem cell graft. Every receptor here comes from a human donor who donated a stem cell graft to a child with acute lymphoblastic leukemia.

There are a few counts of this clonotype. Here the CDR3 DNA reads TGTGCCAGCAGCGTAACTCCCCGGGTCCACGGGAACTATGGCTACACCTTC. The encoded protein is CASSVTPRVHGNYGYTF. V is TRBV9 and J is TRBJ1-2; D remains ambiguous. Trimming pared 1 base from V and 2 bases from J, leaving 18 bases between. Germline lookup yields CDR1 SGDLS and CDR2 YYNGEE. This CDR3 is built from 17 residues.

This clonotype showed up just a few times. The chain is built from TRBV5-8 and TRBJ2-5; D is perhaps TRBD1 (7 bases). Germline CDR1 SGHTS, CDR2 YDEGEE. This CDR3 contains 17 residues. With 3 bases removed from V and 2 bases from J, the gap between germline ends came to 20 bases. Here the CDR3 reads CASSSFRGLEGQETQYF. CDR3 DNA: TGTGCCAGCAGCTCGTTCAGGGGGTTGGAGGGGCAAGAGACCCAGTACTTC.

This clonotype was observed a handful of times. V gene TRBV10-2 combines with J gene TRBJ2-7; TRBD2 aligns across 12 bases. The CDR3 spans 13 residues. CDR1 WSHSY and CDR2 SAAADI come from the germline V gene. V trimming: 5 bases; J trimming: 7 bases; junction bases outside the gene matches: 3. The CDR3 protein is CASSIGLAGEQYF. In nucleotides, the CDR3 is TGCGCCAGCAGTATAGGACTAGCGGGAGAGCAGTACTTC.

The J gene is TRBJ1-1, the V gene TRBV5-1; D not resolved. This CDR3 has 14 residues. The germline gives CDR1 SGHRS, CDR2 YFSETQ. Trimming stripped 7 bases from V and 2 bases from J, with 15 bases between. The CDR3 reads CASLPGPGNTEAFF. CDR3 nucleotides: TGCGCCAGCCTACCCGGGCCCGGAAACACTGAAGCTTTCTTT.

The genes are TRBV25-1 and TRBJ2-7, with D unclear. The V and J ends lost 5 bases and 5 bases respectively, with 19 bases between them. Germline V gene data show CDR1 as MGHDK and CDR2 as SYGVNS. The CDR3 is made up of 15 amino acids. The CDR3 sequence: CASSHSRSVWDEQYF. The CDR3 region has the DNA TGTGCCAGCAGTCACTCGCGATCTGTGTGGGACGAGCAGTACTTC.

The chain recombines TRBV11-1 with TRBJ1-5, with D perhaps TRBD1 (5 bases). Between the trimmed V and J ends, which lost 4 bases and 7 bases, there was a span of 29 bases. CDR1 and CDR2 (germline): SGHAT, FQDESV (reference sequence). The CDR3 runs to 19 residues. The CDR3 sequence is CASSWVLRQGSGTGQPQHF. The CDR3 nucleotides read TGTGCCAGCAGCTGGGTCCTACGGCAGGGATCCGGGACGGGGCAGCCCCAGCATTTT. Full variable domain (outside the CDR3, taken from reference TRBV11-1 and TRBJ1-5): EAEVAQSPRYKITEKSQAVAFWCDPISGHATLYWYRQILGQGPELLVQFQDESVVDDSQLPKDRFSAERLKGVDSTLKIQPAELGDSAMYLCASSWVLRQGSGTGQPQHFGDGTRLSIL.

The CDR3 coding sequence is TGCAGCGTTGACAACAATGAGCAGTTCTTC. Translation gives CSVDNNEQFF. The chain combines TRBV29-1 with TRBJ2-1; D remains unclear. V gave up 3 bases and J gave up 5 bases, with 2 bases separating them. Germline values: CDR1 SQVTM, CDR2 ANQGSEA. The CDR3 has 10 residues.

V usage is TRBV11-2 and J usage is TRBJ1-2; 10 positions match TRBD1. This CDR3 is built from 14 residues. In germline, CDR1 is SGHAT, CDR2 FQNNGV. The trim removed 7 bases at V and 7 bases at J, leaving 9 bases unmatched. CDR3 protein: CASNIEGQGSGYTF. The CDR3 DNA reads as TGTGCCAGCAATATAGAGGGACAGGGGAGTGGCTACACCTTC.

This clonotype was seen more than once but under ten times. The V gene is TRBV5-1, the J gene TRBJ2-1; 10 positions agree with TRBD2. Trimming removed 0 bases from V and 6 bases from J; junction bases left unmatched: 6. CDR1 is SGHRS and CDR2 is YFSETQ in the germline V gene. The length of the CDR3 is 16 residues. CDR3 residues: CASSLELAGMGNEQFF. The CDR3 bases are TGCGCCAGCAGCTTGGAACTAGCGGGAATGGGCAATGAGCAGTTCTTC.

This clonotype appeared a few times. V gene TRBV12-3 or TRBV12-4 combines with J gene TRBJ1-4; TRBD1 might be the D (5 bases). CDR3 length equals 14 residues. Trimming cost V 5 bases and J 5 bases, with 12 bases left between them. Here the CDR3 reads CASSSGTWNEKLFF. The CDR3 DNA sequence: TGTGCCAGCAGTAGCGGGACTTGGAATGAAAAACTGTTTTTT.

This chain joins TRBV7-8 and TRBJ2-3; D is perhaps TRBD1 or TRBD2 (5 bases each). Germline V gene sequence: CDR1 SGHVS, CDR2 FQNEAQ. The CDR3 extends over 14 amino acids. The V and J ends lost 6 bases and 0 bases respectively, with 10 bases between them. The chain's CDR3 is CASRTWDSTDTQYF. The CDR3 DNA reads TGTGCCAGCAGGACCTGGGACAGCACAGATACGCAGTATTTT.

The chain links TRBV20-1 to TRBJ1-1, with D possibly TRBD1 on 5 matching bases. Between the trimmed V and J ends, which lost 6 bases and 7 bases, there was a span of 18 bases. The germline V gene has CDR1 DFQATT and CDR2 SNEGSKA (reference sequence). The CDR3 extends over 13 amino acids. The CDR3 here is CSAPGGGRREAFF. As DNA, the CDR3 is TGCAGTGCCCCCGGCGGGGGGAGGCGTGAAGCTTTCTTT.

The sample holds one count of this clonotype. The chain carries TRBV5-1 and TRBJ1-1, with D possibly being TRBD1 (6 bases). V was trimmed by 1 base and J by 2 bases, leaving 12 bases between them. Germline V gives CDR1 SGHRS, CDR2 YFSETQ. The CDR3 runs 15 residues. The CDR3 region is CASSLYRDKNTEAFF. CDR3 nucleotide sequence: TGCGCCAGCAGCTTGTACCGGGACAAAAACACTGAAGCTTTCTTT.

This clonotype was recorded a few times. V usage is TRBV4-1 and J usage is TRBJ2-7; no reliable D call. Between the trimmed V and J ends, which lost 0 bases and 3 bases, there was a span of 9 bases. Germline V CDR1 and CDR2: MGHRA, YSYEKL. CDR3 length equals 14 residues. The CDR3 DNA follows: TGCGCCAGCAGCCAAGATCTGGACCGCTACGAGCAGTACTTC. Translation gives CASSQDLDRYEQYF.

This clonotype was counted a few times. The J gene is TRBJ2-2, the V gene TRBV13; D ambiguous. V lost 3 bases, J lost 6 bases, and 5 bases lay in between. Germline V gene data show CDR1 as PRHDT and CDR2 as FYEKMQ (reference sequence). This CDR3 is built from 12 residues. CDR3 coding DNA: TGTGCCAGCAGCTTCGGCCCCGGGGAGCTGTTTTTT. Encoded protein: CASSFGPGELFF.